Listed here are 7 T cell receptor beta chains from one sample, sequenced in a study of T cells in localized non-small cell lung cancer. The repertoire was sequenced with immunoSEQ multiplex PCR; TCRdb's copy has only in-frame clones and lacks some. The table includes roughly 36,000 clones, about 89% detected once. The sample was PBMCs, taken before any cancer treatment. The receptors derive from a man aged 35-75 years with stage II lung adenocarcinoma.

The chain has TRBV28 and TRBJ2-5, with D unresolved. The CDR3 is made up of 14 amino acids. Trimming stripped 2 bases from V and 6 bases from J, with 13 bases between. Germline V gives CDR1 MDHEN, CDR2 SYDVKM. The CDR3 region is CASSLNPTGKTQYF. CDR3 coding DNA: TGTGCCAGCAGTTTAAACCCCACCGGAAAGACCCAGTACTTC.

The V call is TRBV14, the J call TRBJ2-7; the match to TRBD2 covers 7 bases. V was clipped by 6 bases and J by 1 base; unmatched bases: 3. The germline CDR1 and CDR2 sequences are SGHDN and FVKESK. This CDR3 is 13 amino acids long. The CDR3 DNA sequence: TGTGCCAGCAGATTTAGCGGGTCCTACGAGCAGTACTTC. It translates to CASRFSGSYEQYF.

This rearrangement joins TRBV28 to TRBJ2-5, with TRBD1 identical over 9 bases. CDR3 size: 17 residues. V gave up 6 bases and J gave up 7 bases; unmatched junction bases: 18. Germline-derived CDR1 and CDR2 are MDHEN and SYDVKM. CDR3 region: CASSKRGGTGLMVTQYF. The CDR3 DNA sequence: TGTGCCAGCAGCAAGAGGGGAGGGACAGGGTTGATGGTGACCCAGTACTTC.

V and J are TRBV28 and TRBJ2-1, with D tentatively TRBD1 or TRBD2 (5 bases each). Per the germline V gene, CDR1 is MDHEN and CDR2 is SYDVKM. The CDR3 is 16 amino acids. Trimming pared 8 bases from V and 1 base from J, leaving 18 bases between. CDR3 protein: CASHPRDLESYNEQFF. Here the CDR3 DNA reads TGTGCCAGCCACCCTCGGGACCTCGAGTCCTACAATGAGCAGTTCTTC.

The chain has TRBV9 and TRBJ2-1; D gene unclear. V lost 3 bases to trimming and J lost 8 bases, with 9 bases between them. The length of the CDR3 is 12 residues. The germline V gene encodes CDR1 SGDLS and CDR2 YYNGEE. DNA of the CDR3: TGTGCCAGCAGCGGTGTCATCGATGAGCAGTTCTTC. This encodes CASSGVIDEQFF.

The V and J genes are TRBV9 and TRBJ1-2, with 10 positions matching TRBD1. The germline CDR1 and CDR2 sequences are SGDLS and YYNGEE. CDR3 length: 15 residues. The V and J ends lost 5 bases and 4 bases, in that order; junction bases with no gene match: 8. The CDR3 bases are TGTGCCAGCAGTAGGGGACAGGGGATGTCCTATGGCTACACCTTC. Encoded protein: CASSRGQGMSYGYTF.

This clone was found once. The chain combines TRBV19 with TRBJ1-1; D is undetermined. Trimming cost V 7 bases and J 1 base, with 13 bases left between them. The CDR3 spans 14 residues. Germline V gene sequence: CDR1 LNHDA, CDR2 SQIVND (reference sequence). As DNA, the CDR3 is TGTGCCAGTACCCTCGCCCTTACGAACACTGAAGCTTTCTTT. It encodes CASTLALTNTEAFF.